This is a list of T cell receptor beta chains from one sample in a study of T cell responses to AZD1222 COVID-19 vaccine. TCRdb's table, derived via immunoSEQ multiplex PCR, lists solely in-frame clones and lacks some. The sample records about 140,000 clones, roughly 90% being singletons. The source material was peripheral blood, sampled on day 0 of AZD1222 vaccination. The source is an adult in good health. CDR3s include the opening cysteine and the closing phenylalanine or tryptophan. D genes are given only for firm matches. Size values are once, few and many counts, or a class for expanded clones, and some rows have none.

>-|-|TRBJ1-5|TRBV3-1/TRBV3-2
TGTGCCAGCAGCCCAGGCTTCTCACAGCCCCAGCATTTT
CASSPGFSQPQHF
>-|TRBD2|TRBJ2-1|TRBV4-1
TGCGCCAGCAGCCAAGGGGCTAGCGGGGGTGCGAGCTCCTACAATGAGCAGTTCTTC
CASSQGASGGASSYNEQFF
>-|-|TRBJ1-3|TRBV21-1
TGTGCCAGCTGGGCGACACGGGAGGCCTACTCTGGAAACACCATATATTTT
CASWATREAYSGNTIYF
>once|-|TRBJ1-1|TRBV5-1
TGCGCCAGCAGCCAGAGCGGACAGAACACTGAAGCTTTCTTT
CASSQSGQNTEAFF
>once|-|TRBJ2-5|TRBV28
TGTGCCAGCGAAGGGGGAACAGGCCAAGAGACCCAGTACTTC
CASEGGTGQETQYF
>-|-|TRBJ1-1|TRBV25-1
TGTGCCAGCAGTGAAGGGCAGGGCACTGAAGCTTTCTTT
CASSEGQGTEAFF
>-|TRBD2|TRBJ2-7|TRBV5-6
TGTGCCAGTCTCATTACTAGCGGTTCCTACGAGCAGTACTTC
CASLITSGSYEQYF
>-|TRBD1|TRBJ1-6|TRBV2
TGTGCCAGCAGTTTTTCCGCGACAGGGTTTTCACCCCTCCACTTT
CASSFSATGFSPLHF
>-|-|TRBJ1-5|TRBV19
TGTGCCAGTAGTCCTGGGGGACGTCAGAGGCCCCAGCATTTT
CASSPGGRQRPQHF
>-|TRBD2|TRBJ2-3|TRBV7-7
TGTGCTAGCAGCCCAGGTTCTGGTAGCGGGGAGCTCAGTACGCAGTATTTT
CASSPGSGSGELSTQYF
>-|TRBD2|TRBJ2-1|TRBV3-1/TRBV3-2
TGTGCCAGCAGACGAGCGGGAAGCTCCTACAATGAGCAGTTCTTC
CASRRAGSSYNEQFF